This passage covers 14 T cell receptor beta chains from one sample sequenced in a study of CD8+ T cells in alopecia areata (dated by TCRdb to about 2018). Library construction relied on the immunoSEQ multiplex PCR assay. To provide template for TCR sequencing, every sample had RNA extracted and reverse transcribed into cDNA. TCRdb stores this immuneACCESS table with in-frame sequences only. Part of the clones is absent; in the studies checked, under half of the shortfall reflects unresolved V genes, and no reason is known for the rest. The sample table holds about 120,000 clones, of which around 64% were seen once. In total, the top ten clones hold 2.8% of the sample. The sequenced sample consisted of CD4+ T cells sorted from blood. The source of these receptors is a human donor in good health.

This sequence joins TRBV29-1 and TRBJ1-1; D perhaps matches TRBD1 (6 bases). From germline, CDR1 is SQVTM and CDR2 ANQGSEA. This CDR3 contains 12 residues. Trimming pared 8 bases from V and 8 bases from J, leaving 18 bases between. The CDR3 region has the DNA TGCAGCACCAAGTCCAGGGGCCCAGAAGCTTTCTTT. It encodes CSTKSRGPEAFF.

A few counts support this clone. The J gene is TRBJ1-2, the V gene TRBV29-1, with a possible D match to TRBD1 (6 bases). The CDR3 covers 12 residues. V lost 6 bases, J lost 4 bases, and 12 bases lay in between. The V gene's germline CDR1 is SQVTM and CDR2 ANQGSEA. In DNA, the CDR3 is TGCAGCGTAGCCACGACAGGCTATGGCTACACCTTC. Protein: CSVATTGYGYTF.

This clone was seen only a few times. The chain employs TRBV9 and TRBJ2-3; 16 bases agree with TRBD2. The CDR3 contains 17 residues. The germline V gene has CDR1 SGDLS and CDR2 YYNGEE. The V and J ends lost 4 bases and 4 bases, in that order; junction bases with no gene match: 6. The DNA of the CDR3 is TGTGCCAGCAGCCAAGGGACTAGCGGGGGGGGCCCAGATACGCAGTATTTT. Residues: CASSQGTSGGGPDTQYF.

This clone was seen only a few times. V usage is TRBV30 and J usage is TRBJ1-1, with a weak D call TRBD1 (6 bases). The CDR3 is made up of 13 amino acids. Germline V gene data show CDR1 as GTSNPN and CDR2 as SVGIG (reference sequence). Between the trimmed V and J ends, which lost 7 bases and 4 bases, there was a span of 16 bases. DNA of the CDR3: TGTGCCTCCAATACCGGGGGCGGCACTGAAGCTTTCTTT. Amino acid sequence: CASNTGGGTEAFF.

The V gene is TRBV7-3, the J gene TRBJ2-3; 8 nucleotides align to TRBD1. The J segment lost 2 bases and the V segment lost 1 base, leaving 5 bases of the junction unmatched. This CDR3 contains 16 residues. CDR1 is SGHTA and CDR2 is FQGTGA in the germline V gene. CDR3 DNA: TGTGCCAGCAGCTTAAATGGACAGGGACTCACAGATACGCAGTATTTT. Residues: CASSLNGQGLTDTQYF.

CDR3 coding DNA: TGTGCCAGCAGTGAAGAGGGTCGGGGCCAAGAGACCCAGTACTTC. Translation gives CASSEEGRGQETQYF. The chain carries TRBV2 and TRBJ2-5, with D tentatively TRBD2 (5 bases). CDR3 size: 15 residues. V lost 1 base, J lost 1 base, and 10 bases lay in between. Germline V gene data show CDR1 as SNHLY and CDR2 as FYNNEI. Together with reference TRBV2 and TRBJ2-5, the CDR3 gives the full variable domain: EPEVTQTPSHQVTQMGQEVILRCVPISNHLYFYWYRQILGQKVEFLVSFYNNEISEKSEIFDDQFSVERPDGSNFTLKIRSTKLEDSAMYFCASSEEGRGQETQYFGPGTRLLVL.

The chain couples TRBV30 to TRBJ1-6, with 8 bases matching TRBD1. Looked up from germline, CDR1 is GTSNPN and CDR2 is SVGIG (reference sequence). The CDR3 loop spans 15 amino acids. Trimming took 3 bases from V and 6 from J; bases not matched to a gene: 7. CDR3 in DNA: TGTGCCTGGAGGGACAGGGTTCGCCCTAATTCACCCCTCCACTTT. This codes for CAWRDRVRPNSPLHF.

This clone was detected a few times. The J gene is TRBJ2-5, the V gene TRBV4-1; TRBD2 matches at 14 bases. The CDR3 length is 18 residues. The V gene end was trimmed by 0 bases and the J gene end by 7 bases; junction bases not matched to a gene: 10. The germline CDR1 and CDR2 sequences are MGHRA and YSYEKL. The CDR3 bases are TGCGCCAGCAGCCAAGAGGGACTAGCGGGGGCGGCGGCCGTGACCCAGTACTTC. This codes for CASSQEGLAGAAAVTQYF.

The chain couples TRBV13 to TRBJ1-1; D is undetermined. This CDR3 spans 12 amino acids. V shed 5 bases and J shed 8 bases, with 12 bases lying between them. Per the germline V gene, CDR1 is PRHDT and CDR2 is FYEKMQ (reference sequence). This CDR3 reads CASSRDAPEAFF. CDR3 coding DNA: TGTGCCAGCAGCCGAGACGCTCCCGAAGCTTTCTTT.

This chain uses TRBV29-1 with TRBJ2-1, with D perhaps matching TRBD2 (6 bases). Trimming removed 4 bases at V and 8 bases at J, with 12 bases between. The germline gives CDR1 SQVTM, CDR2 ANQGSEA. There are 12 residues in the CDR3. The CDR3 protein is CSVVTSYYEQFF. As DNA, the CDR3 is TGCAGCGTTGTCACTAGCTATTATGAGCAGTTCTTC.

This chain connects TRBV10-2 to TRBJ2-1; 9 nucleotides line up with TRBD2. The CDR3 spans 15 residues. The ends lost 8 bases at V and 3 bases at J; junction bases unmatched: 8. From germline, CDR1 is WSHSY and CDR2 SAAADI. The CDR3 spells CASRDLAGIYNEQFF. CDR3 bases: TGCGCCAGCCGAGACCTAGCGGGGATCTACAATGAGCAGTTCTTC.

The chain couples TRBV7-9 to TRBJ2-7; maybe TRBD1 (5 bases). V was trimmed by 5 bases and J by 3 bases, leaving 11 bases between them. There are 13 residues in the CDR3. Germline values: CDR1 SEHNR, CDR2 FQNEAQ (reference sequence). The CDR3 bases are TGTGCCAGCAGCCGTGACAGTTTCTACGAGCAGTACTTC. This codes for CASSRDSFYEQYF.

The chain is built from TRBV29-1 and TRBJ1-2; D is unclear. Trimming shortened V by 4 bases and J by 5 bases, and 11 bases separated the two germline ends. Germline loops: CDR1 SQVTM, CDR2 ANQGSEA. The CDR3 has 12 residues. CDR3 bases: TGCAGCGTTGGAAGCAGGCTGTATGGCTACACCTTC. It yields the protein CSVGSRLYGYTF.

The CDR3 nucleotides read TGTGCCAGCAGTTCCACCTCCCGGGGTGAGCAGTTCTTC. As protein: CASSSTSRGEQFF. This chain joins TRBV27 and TRBJ2-1, with D possibly matching TRBD2 (5 bases). Between the trimmed V and J ends, which lost 4 bases and 9 bases, there was a span of 13 bases. This CDR3 spans 13 amino acids. Germline V gene sequence: CDR1 MNHEY, CDR2 SMNVEV (reference sequence).